This T cell receptor beta chain stems from a study of T cell changes during pregnancy in multiple sclerosis. This clone was seen just once. TCRdb keeps only in-frame clones here, not all; method: immunoSEQ multiplex PCR. The sample carries around 110,000 clones, about 90% recorded once. The receptor comes from a female donor in good health, enrolled as a control in a pregnancy study. Sequenced here: peripheral blood, sampled in the third trimester of pregnancy.

The CDR3: CAWRDRRSGNTIYF. The CDR3 DNA is TGTGCCTGGCGGGACAGACGCTCTGGAAACACCATATATTTT. The chain recombines TRBV30 with TRBJ1-3, with 7 positions matching TRBD1. J gave up 0 bases and V 5 bases, and 4 bases lay outside the gene matches. The length of the CDR3 is 14 residues. Per the germline V gene, CDR1 is GTSNPN and CDR2 is SVGIG (reference sequence).